This T cell receptor (beta chain) originates from a study of CD8 T cells in ankylosing spondylitis. TCRdb fed the 5' RACE reads into MiXCR, producing one record per CDR3 protein. The sample carries under 200,000 distinct CDR3 sequences, around 10% recorded once. The sample holds many counts of this clonotype. Germline values: CDR1 DFQATT, CDR2 SNEGSKA (reference sequence). The CDR3 extends over 14 amino acids. V shed 5 bases and J shed 5 bases, with 19 bases lying between them. Sequencing was performed on blood, either unsorted or a sorted T cell fraction (not recorded which). The sequence was obtained from a male donor with ankylosing spondylitis or in good health (not recorded which). This chain uses TRBV20-1 with TRBJ2-7; D perhaps matches TRBD1 (6 bases). The DNA of the CDR3 is TGCAGTGCTTCCTCGAGGGACAATAGAAACGAGCAGTACTTC. Translated, it gives CSASSRDNRNEQYF.